Following are 17 T cell receptor beta chains from one sample sequenced in a study of blood T cell repertoires in COVID-19. TCRdb keeps only in-frame clones here, not all; method: immunoSEQ multiplex PCR. The data show under 200,000 clones, over 80% seen once. Sequencing input: peripheral blood. These TCRs come from a woman aged 30 to 39 with acute or convalescent COVID-19.

A single count supports this clone. The chain employs TRBV28 and TRBJ2-1; TRBD1 might be the D (5 bases). Germline CDR1 is MDHEN and CDR2 is SYDVKM. V lost 6 bases to trimming and J lost 7 bases, with 13 bases between them. This CDR3 has 13 residues. CDR3 region: CASSSPRGNEQFF. CDR3 nucleotides: TGTGCCAGCAGCTCCCCTAGGGGTAATGAGCAGTTCTTC.

The chain links TRBV27 to TRBJ1-2; weak D call: TRBD1 (5 bases). This CDR3 is 13 amino acids long. Germline V gene sequence: CDR1 MNHEY, CDR2 SMNVEV (reference sequence). Trimming removed 0 bases at V and 8 bases at J, with 10 bases between. The DNA of the CDR3 is TGTGCCAGCAGTTTATCCAGGGCGGGAGGCTACACCTTC. Translating it yields CASSLSRAGGYTF.

The gene calls are TRBV19 and TRBJ2-5; 11 positions match TRBD1. Germline-derived CDR1 and CDR2 are LNHDA and SQIVND (reference sequence). The CDR3 extends over 14 amino acids. With V trimmed by 4 bases and J by 4 bases, 2 bases remained unmatched. DNA for the CDR3: TGTGCCAGTAGTACGGGGACAGGGGGAGAGACCCAGTACTTC. Translating it yields CASSTGTGGETQYF. Variable domain in full (rest from reference TRBV19 and TRBJ2-5): DGGITQSPKYLFRKEGQNVTLSCEQNLNHDAMYWYRQDPGQGLRLIYYSQIVNDFQKGDIAEGYSVSREKKESFPLTVTSAQKNPTAFYLCASSTGTGGETQYFGPGTRLLVL.

The V call is TRBV18, the J call TRBJ1-5, with D possibly matching TRBD1 (5 bases). The germline V gene has CDR1 KGHSH and CDR2 LQKENI. The CDR3 sequence is 17 residues long. V was shortened by 4 bases and J by 7 bases, with 23 bases between the two germline ends. This CDR3 is CASSRATGFSKDQPQHF. CDR3 nucleotides: TGTGCCAGCTCACGAGCAACAGGTTTCTCTAAGGACCAGCCCCAGCATTTT.

The chain employs TRBV11-2 and TRBJ1-1; 9 nucleotides line up with TRBD1. The germline gives CDR1 SGHAT, CDR2 FQNNGV. The CDR3 loop spans 16 amino acids. After removal of 5 bases from V and 5 bases from J, the junction contained 12 bases not matched to a gene. This CDR3 is CASSSRSRTGETEAFF. The CDR3 nucleotides read TGTGCCAGCAGCAGCCGTTCCCGGACAGGGGAAACTGAAGCTTTCTTT.

V is TRBV19 and J is TRBJ1-5; D is possibly TRBD1 (5 bases). The germline V and J ends were trimmed by 5 bases and 4 bases, with 18 bases remaining between them. CDR1 and CDR2 from the germline V gene are LNHDA and SQIVND (reference sequence). CDR3 length: 16 residues. CDR3 in amino acids: CASSAGNRRRNQPQHF. In DNA, the CDR3 is TGTGCCAGTAGTGCAGGGAATCGACGGCGAAATCAGCCCCAGCATTTT.

The chain recombines TRBV7-3 with TRBJ2-1, with 9 bases matching TRBD1. Trimming removed 2 bases from V and 1 base from J; junction bases left unmatched: 3. The CDR3 runs to 16 residues. Per germline, CDR1 SGHTA and CDR2 FQGTGA. CDR3 region: CASSLFGTGSYNEQFF. The CDR3 DNA sequence: TGTGCCAGCAGCTTATTCGGGACAGGGTCCTACAATGAGCAGTTCTTC.

The chain couples TRBV25-1 to TRBJ2-7; the D is unclear. Germline values: CDR1 MGHDK, CDR2 SYGVNS. V gave up 4 bases and J gave up 4 bases, with 5 bases separating them. The CDR3 loop spans 11 amino acids. The DNA of the CDR3 is TGTGCCAGCAGTGTGTCGTACGAGCAGTACTTC. Translated: CASSVSYEQYF.

This clone has only one observation. V gene TRBV5-6 combines with J gene TRBJ2-7, with D hard to call. V was clipped by 2 bases and J by 2 bases, with 11 bases between them. The CDR3 totals 14 residues. Germline V CDR1 and CDR2: SGHDT, YYEEEE. The CDR3 spells CASSFGQDTYEQYF. CDR3 nucleotides: TGTGCCAGCAGCTTTGGGCAGGATACCTACGAGCAGTACTTC. Variable domain in full (rest from reference TRBV5-6 and TRBJ2-7): DAGVTQSPTHLIKTRGQQVTLRCSPKSGHDTVSWYQQALGQGPQFIFQYYEEEERQRGNFPDRFSGHQFPNYSSELNVNALLLGDSALYLCASSFGQDTYEQYFGPGTRLTVT.

The J gene is TRBJ2-7, the V gene TRBV18; D possibly corresponds to TRBD1 (6 bases). CDR1 KGHSH and CDR2 LQKENI come from the germline V gene. V was pared by 2 bases and J by 7 bases, with 18 bases between. This CDR3 comprises 15 residues. This CDR3 reads CASSPYGTPSWEQYF. The CDR3 DNA sequence: TGTGCCAGCTCACCATACGGGACACCTTCGTGGGAGCAGTACTTC.

This chain joins TRBV5-5 and TRBJ2-7; TRBD1 agrees at 8 bases. CDR3 length: 15 residues. V lost 0 bases to trimming and J lost 4 bases; unmatched junction nucleotides: 6. Per the germline V gene, CDR1 is SGHKS and CDR2 is YYEKEE (reference sequence). The CDR3 loop reads CASSLEGQVLYEQYF. CDR3 in DNA: TGTGCCAGCAGCTTGGAGGGACAGGTACTATACGAGCAGTACTTC.

The rearrangement links TRBV7-2 to TRBJ2-5, with 9 bases aligning to TRBD1. In germline, CDR1 is SGHTA, CDR2 FQGNSA. CDR3 size: 16 residues. V shed 5 bases and J 4 bases; nucleotides not matched to a gene: 11. As DNA, the CDR3 is TGTGCCAGCAGCCCTAGCCCGTCGGACAGGGGAGAGACCCAGTACTTC. Its translation is CASSPSPSDRGETQYF. Full variable domain (missing parts from reference TRBV7-2 and TRBJ2-5): GAGVSQSPSNKVTEKGKDVELRCDPISGHTALYWYRQSLGQGLEFLIYFQGNSAPDKSGLPSDRFSAERTGGSVSTLTIQRTQQEDSAVYLCASSPSPSDRGETQYFGPGTRLLVL.

The genes are TRBV6-5 and TRBJ1-5, with D possibly TRBD1 on 6 matching bases. Germline assignment: CDR1 MNHEY and CDR2 SVGAGI. The CDR3 has 14 amino acids. V dropped 8 bases and J dropped 4 bases, with 15 bases sitting between them. CDR3 region: CASSKRGLNQPQHF. The DNA of the CDR3 is TGTGCCAGCTCAAAAAGGGGGTTGAATCAGCCCCAGCATTTT.

The rearrangement joins TRBV15 to TRBJ2-7, with 8 positions matching TRBD2. CDR3 length: 14 amino acids. Germline CDR1 and CDR2: LNHNV and YYDKDF (reference sequence). Unmatched junction bases numbered 4, after V lost 1 base and J lost 5 bases. CDR3 DNA sequence: TGTGCCACCAGCAGAGTTCCCGGGGGGGACGAGCAGTACTTC. It yields the protein CATSRVPGGDEQYF.

V is TRBV5-1 and J is TRBJ2-7; 7 bases map to TRBD1. V trimming: 5 bases; J trimming: 0 bases; junction bases outside the gene matches: 8. The CDR3 covers 15 residues. Germline V gives CDR1 SGHRS, CDR2 YFSETQ. The CDR3 spells CASRREGQASYEQYF. The CDR3 bases are TGCGCCAGCAGGCGTGAAGGACAGGCCTCCTACGAGCAGTACTTC.

This chain uses TRBV7-9 with TRBJ1-3; 7 positions match TRBD1. J gave up 4 bases and V 2 bases, and 14 bases lay outside the gene matches. The germline gives CDR1 SEHNR, CDR2 FQNEAQ (reference sequence). The CDR3 covers 18 residues. The chain's CDR3 is CASSLNPNTGDSGNTIYF. The CDR3 nucleotides are TGTGCCAGCAGCTTAAACCCCAACACAGGGGACTCGGGAAACACCATATATTTT. The full variable domain, its missing parts supplied by reference TRBV7-9 and TRBJ1-3, is DTGVSQNPRHKITKRGQNVTFRCDPISEHNRLYWYRQTLGQGPEFLTYFQNEAQLEKSRLLSDRFSAERPKGSFSTLEIQRTEQGDSAMYLCASSLNPNTGDSGNTIYFGEGSWLTVV.

The chain combines TRBV20-1 with TRBJ1-2, with TRBD1 as a possible D gene (5 bases). There are 11 residues in the CDR3. CDR1 is DFQATT and CDR2 is SNEGSKA in the germline V gene (reference sequence). V lost 6 bases to trimming and J lost 4 bases, with 9 bases between them. The CDR3 nucleotides read TGCAGTGCGCTGGGGGGCTATGGCTACACCTTC. Its translation: CSALGGYGYTF.